Presented here are 6 T cell receptor beta chains from one specimen sequenced in a study of T cells in Graves' hyperthyroidism and ophthalmopathy. RNA transcripts were the template for amplifying TCR beta CDR3 regions. A first-round RT-PCR of the TCR CDR3 used the HTBI primer set. TCRdb processed the multiplex PCR reads anew with MiXCR; each CDR3 protein has one entry. Of around 620,000 distinct CDR3 sequences detected, approximately 44% appear once; the ten largest clones hold around 19%. Sequencing input: peripheral blood or thyroid tissue (not recorded which). Receptor source: an adult woman with Graves' disease, either hyperthyroidism or ophthalmopathy (not recorded which).

The chain carries TRBV7-9 and TRBJ1-2, with a weak D call TRBD1 (5 bases). V gave up 7 bases and J gave up 12 bases, with 21 bases separating them. Germline V gene lookup returns CDR1 SEHNR and CDR2 FQNEAQ (reference sequence). CDR3 length: 13 amino acids. CDR3 protein: CASKRPTGVGNTF. The CDR3 DNA follows: TGTGCCAGCAAGCGGCCCACAGGAGTTGGAAACACCTTC.

The V gene is TRBV5-4, the J gene TRBJ2-7, with 8 bases lining up with TRBD1. Germline CDR1 is SGHNT and CDR2 is YYREEE (reference sequence). The CDR3 covers 14 residues. J gave up 4 bases and V 4 bases, and 7 bases lay outside the gene matches. Here the CDR3 reads CASSIRGRRYEQYF. In nucleotides, the CDR3 is TGTGCCAGCAGCATCAGGGGGCGCAGGTACGAGCAGTACTTC.

This CDR3 is CASSSQDRRFIYGYTF. CDR3 bases: TGTGCCAGCAGCTCCCAGGACAGGAGATTTATCTATGGCTACACCTTC. The chain uses TRBV2 and TRBJ1-2; 7 bases map to TRBD1. V was clipped by 6 bases and J by 4 bases; unmatched bases: 14. Germline V gene lookup returns CDR1 SNHLY and CDR2 FYNNEI. The CDR3 runs to 16 residues.

The chain uses TRBV20-1 and TRBJ2-1, with TRBD1 identical over 7 bases. Germline CDR1 DFQATT, CDR2 SNEGSKA (reference sequence). Trimming removed 1 base from V and 3 bases from J; junction bases left unmatched: 9. This CDR3 region has 16 residues. The DNA of the CDR3 is TGCAGTGCTAGAGCGGCCCAGGGGGTTTTCTACAATGAGCAGTTCTTC. Its translation: CSARAAQGVFYNEQFF.

The chain has TRBV7-3 and TRBJ1-3; no reliable D call. The CDR3 has 11 residues. Germline lookup yields CDR1 SGHTA and CDR2 FQGTGA. The CDR3 loop is CVNSPDSTIYF. The CDR3 nucleotides read TGTGTCAACAGCCCGGACTCCACCATATATTTT.

This clonotype has at least ten counts. The gene calls are TRBV25-1 and TRBJ1-5; D may be TRBD1 (5 bases). The CDR3 is 13 amino acids. The germline CDR1 and CDR2 sequences are MGHDK and SYGVNS. The V end was cut by 3 bases, the J end by 7 bases, with 10 bases between. The CDR3 nucleotides are TGTGCCAGCAGTGAGGACATCGGACAGCCCCAGCATTTT. It translates to CASSEDIGQPQHF.